Below, 26 T cell receptor beta chains from the same sample are listed, as sequenced in a study of blood T cell repertoires in COVID-19. Method: immunoSEQ multiplex PCR; TCRdb's copy keeps in-frame clones and lacks some. Of hundreds of thousands of clones listed, 80% to 90% are singletons. Sequenced sample: PBMCs or T cells enriched from blood (not recorded which). The receptors were gathered from a man younger than 30 who had recovered from COVID-19.

This clone showed up just once. V gene TRBV6-5 combines with J gene TRBJ1-1; no reliable D call. The CDR3 is 15 residues long. Germline values: CDR1 MNHEY, CDR2 SVGAGI. V lost 10 bases to trimming and J lost 1 base, with 19 bases between them. The CDR3 protein is CATTLLRSGNTEAFF. The CDR3 DNA reads as TGTGCCACCACCCTCCTCCGCTCCGGGAACACTGAAGCTTTCTTT.

The chain joins TRBV12-3 or TRBV12-4 to TRBJ1-3, with TRBD1 as a possible D gene (6 bases). Trimming left V 7 bases short and J 9 bases short, with 16 bases between. The CDR3 loop spans 13 amino acids. As DNA, the CDR3 is TGTGCCAGCACCATACAGGGTTCCGGCACCATATATTTT. It encodes CASTIQGSGTIYF.

This chain links TRBV5-1 with TRBJ1-5, with D tentatively TRBD1 (5 bases). The V and J ends lost 0 bases and 7 bases respectively, with 8 bases between them. The CDR3 is 13 residues long. From germline, CDR1 is SGHRS and CDR2 YFSETQ. The CDR3 loop is CASSLERGQPQHF. The CDR3 DNA sequence: TGCGCCAGCAGCTTGGAACGGGGGCAGCCCCAGCATTTT.

This clone turned up a few times. The chain recombines TRBV28 with TRBJ2-1; 7 bases fit TRBD2. The CDR3 has 16 residues. Germline CDR1 reads MDHEN; CDR2 reads SYDVKM. V dropped 2 bases and J dropped 10; count of bases not matched to a gene: 14. The CDR3 DNA reads as TGTGCCAGCAGTTTAAGGCTGCGGGGGAGGGTTTGGGAGCAGTTCTTC. This sequence encodes CASSLRLRGRVWEQFF.

The V and J genes are TRBV11-2 and TRBJ2-3, with 13 positions matching TRBD2. The trim removed 5 bases at V and 4 bases at J, leaving 6 bases unmatched. The CDR3 loop spans 16 amino acids. Germline V gene sequence: CDR1 SGHAT, CDR2 FQNNGV. This chain's CDR3 is CASSPGTSGVADTQYF. CDR3 in DNA: TGTGCCAGCAGCCCGGGGACTAGCGGGGTTGCAGATACGCAGTATTTT.

The chain has TRBV7-8 and TRBJ2-7; 10 positions agree with TRBD1. The CDR3 consists of 12 residues. The germline gives CDR1 SGHVS, CDR2 FQNEAQ. DNA of the CDR3: TGTGAAGGGGACAGGGGCTTCTACGAGCAGTACTTC. Translated: CEGDRGFYEQYF.

The chain joins TRBV7-9 to TRBJ2-3, with TRBD1 as a possible D gene (5 bases). V lost 3 bases and J lost 2, with 9 bases in between. This CDR3 spans 14 amino acids. Germline V lookup: CDR1 SEHNR, CDR2 FQNEAQ (reference sequence). The CDR3 coding sequence is TGTGCCAGCAGCTTCCGACAGACCACAGATACGCAGTATTTT. Its protein product is CASSFRQTTDTQYF.

The rearrangement joins TRBV5-1 to TRBJ2-5; 7 bases match TRBD2. The germline V gene encodes CDR1 SGHRS and CDR2 YFSETQ. There are 14 residues in the CDR3. V was pared by 4 bases and J by 4 bases, with 7 bases of the junction left unmatched. CDR3: CASSQTWGGETQYF. The CDR3 DNA is TGCGCCAGCAGCCAGACTTGGGGGGGAGAGACCCAGTACTTC.

V is TRBV5-5 and J is TRBJ1-1, with D tentatively TRBD1 (5 bases). V was clipped by 0 bases and J by 2 bases, with 17 bases between them. From germline, CDR1 is SGHKS and CDR2 YYEKEE (reference sequence). The CDR3 runs 17 residues. The CDR3 DNA reads as TGTGCCAGCAGCTTGGCCTTCAGGGATAAGTTAAACACTGAAGCTTTCTTT. Its translation is CASSLAFRDKLNTEAFF.

The V gene is TRBV10-1, the J gene TRBJ2-7; TRBD2 matches 8 bases. The V segment lost 10 bases and the J segment 4 bases; nucleotides outside the gene matches: 30. Germline assignment: CDR1 WNHNN and CDR2 SYGVQD (reference sequence). The CDR3 totals 20 residues. CDR3 residues: CANLYFGFRSGGTLLYEQYF. DNA for the CDR3: TGCGCCAACCTATACTTTGGGTTTAGGAGCGGGGGTACTCTCTTATACGAGCAGTACTTC.

This clone is a singleton in its sample. J is TRBJ2-7 and V is TRBV2; TRBD1 matches 7 bases. This CDR3 is 12 amino acids long. With 7 bases clipped from V and 4 bases from J, the junction kept 4 bases outside the gene matches. In germline, CDR1 is SNHLY, CDR2 FYNNEI. This chain's CDR3 is CASTGTAYEQYF. As DNA, the CDR3 is TGTGCCAGCACCGGGACAGCATACGAGCAGTACTTC.

The CDR3 DNA sequence: TGTGCCAGCAGTTTATCTCGGCAGGGACAGGTTCCCTACGAGCAGTACTTC. Amino acids: CASSLSRQGQVPYEQYF. The rearrangement joins TRBV28 to TRBJ2-7, with TRBD1 matching 8 bases. The CDR3 loop spans 17 amino acids. With 1 base clipped from V and 2 bases from J, the junction kept 10 bases outside the gene matches. Germline loops: CDR1 MDHEN, CDR2 SYDVKM.

This chain joins TRBV19 and TRBJ1-1; the match to TRBD1 covers 10 bases. Germline CDR1 is LNHDA and CDR2 is SQIVND (reference sequence). J gave up 2 bases and V 9 bases, and 9 bases lay outside the gene matches. The CDR3 runs to 15 residues. The CDR3 DNA follows: TGTGCCAGCAAACGGGACAGGGGCATTAACACTGAAGCTTTCTTT. Its translation: CASKRDRGINTEAFF.

This clone was recorded a few times. The J gene is TRBJ1-1, the V gene TRBV3-1 (or the pseudogene TRBV3-2), with a possible D match to TRBD1 (5 bases). Germline CDR1 is LGHDT and CDR2 is YNNKEL (reference sequence). V was shortened by 1 base and J by 4 bases, with 10 bases between the two germline ends. The CDR3 is made up of 14 amino acids. CDR3 bases: TGTGCCAGCAGCCAAGCTTGGAGGGGCACTGAAGCTTTCTTT. Amino acids: CASSQAWRGTEAFF.

CDR3 bases: TGTGCCAGTAGTATAGCGGGGGCACAGGGGACGCAGTATTTT. The encoded protein is CASSIAGAQGTQYF. This chain connects TRBV19 to TRBJ2-3, with a possible D match to TRBD1 (7 bases). CDR3 length: 14 amino acids. Between the trimmed V and J ends, which lost 1 base and 9 bases, there was a span of 14 bases. The germline V gene encodes CDR1 LNHDA and CDR2 SQIVND (reference sequence).

The V and J genes are TRBV3-1 (or the pseudogene TRBV3-2) and TRBJ2-5; D is possibly TRBD2 (6 bases). Germline V lookup: CDR1 LGHDT, CDR2 YNNKEL (reference sequence). V shed 0 bases and J shed 0 bases, with 17 bases lying between them. The length of the CDR3 is 18 residues. The CDR3 DNA follows: TGTGCCAGCAGCCAAGACCCGGCGCCGCGGGGCGACCAAGAGACCCAGTACTTC. This codes for CASSQDPAPRGDQETQYF.

The chain uses TRBV2 and TRBJ2-3, with D maybe TRBD2 (6 bases). V was cut by 6 bases and J by 0 bases, with 10 bases left in between. The CDR3 runs to 14 residues. CDR1 and CDR2 (germline): SNHLY, FYNNEI. The CDR3 nucleotides read TGTGCCAGCAGAAGGGACTCTAGCACAGATACGCAGTATTTT. It codes for CASRRDSSTDTQYF.

This chain uses TRBV7-9 with TRBJ2-7; TRBD1 agrees at 7 bases. V lost 10 bases and J lost 4; bases outside the gene matches: 4. CDR3 size: 11 residues. The germline V gene has CDR1 SEHNR and CDR2 FQNEAQ (reference sequence). CDR3 protein: CATSRGYEQYF. The CDR3 nucleotides are TGTGCCACCTCCAGGGGGTACGAGCAGTACTTC.

The CDR3 region has the DNA TGTGCCAGCAGAGGACAAGCGAACACTGAAGCTTTCTTT. Translating it yields CASRGQANTEAFF. The chain is built from TRBV27 and TRBJ1-1, with a weak D call TRBD1 (5 bases). Germline CDR1 MNHEY, CDR2 SMNVEV (reference sequence). This CDR3 region has 13 residues. The V gene lost 6 bases and the J gene lost 1 base, with 9 bases spanning the gap.

The chain employs TRBV5-1 and TRBJ1-1; 7 bases align to TRBD1. Germline V gives CDR1 SGHRS, CDR2 YFSETQ. The CDR3 contains 17 residues. Trimming removed 0 bases from V and 0 bases from J; junction bases left unmatched: 8. This CDR3 reads CASSLGGTANLNTEAFF. For the CDR3, the DNA is TGCGCCAGCAGCTTGGGTGGGACAGCTAATTTGAACACTGAAGCTTTCTTT.

The chain joins TRBV18 to TRBJ2-7; TRBD1 aligns across 11 bases. The germline CDR1 and CDR2 sequences are KGHSH and LQKENI. The CDR3 has 15 residues. Trimming at V came to 3 bases and at J to 2 bases, leaving 3 bases not matched to a gene. CDR3 in DNA: TGTGCCAGCTCACCCGGGACAGGGGGGACCTACGAGCAGTACTTC. This codes for CASSPGTGGTYEQYF.

This chain uses TRBV28 with TRBJ1-3; 9 bases map to TRBD1. V gave up 7 bases and J gave up 4 bases; unmatched junction bases: 8. The CDR3 extends over 15 amino acids. Germline values: CDR1 MDHEN, CDR2 SYDVKM. The CDR3 loop is CASKLQGARGNTIYF. Written as DNA, the CDR3 is TGTGCCAGCAAACTACAGGGGGCTCGAGGAAACACCATATATTTT. The whole variable domain, filled in from reference TRBV28 and TRBJ1-3, reads DVKVTQSSRYLVKRTGEKVFLECVQDMDHENMFWYRQDPGLGLRLIYFSYDVKMKEKGDIPEGYSVSREKKERFSLILESASTNQTSMYLCASKLQGARGNTIYFGEGSWLTVV.

The chain joins TRBV7-2 to TRBJ2-5, with TRBD2 identical over 11 bases. CDR3 length: 15 residues. V lost 2 bases, J lost 5 bases, and 4 bases stayed unmatched. The germline CDR1 and CDR2 sequences are SGHTA and FQGNSA. In DNA, the CDR3 is TGTGCCAGCAGCTTACAGCCTAGCGGGAGGGAGACCCAGTACTTC. Its protein product is CASSLQPSGRETQYF. Drawing the rest from reference TRBV7-2 and TRBJ2-5, the complete variable domain is GAGVSQSPSNKVTEKGKDVELRCDPISGHTALYWYRQSLGQGLEFLIYFQGNSAPDKSGLPSDRFSAERTGGSVSTLTIQRTQQEDSAVYLCASSLQPSGRETQYFGPGTRLLVL.

For this clone: A read error may produce the germline difference seen at one junction end. The rearrangement joins TRBV13 to TRBJ1-2; D gene ambiguous. The CDR3 totals 13 residues. Germline values: CDR1 PRHDT, CDR2 FYEKMQ (reference sequence). The CDR3, as DNA: TGTGCCAGCAGCCTAGGGCGGGGATATGGCTACACCTTC. Translated: CASSLGRGYGYTF.

The chain is built from TRBV11-3 and TRBJ2-7, with a weak D call TRBD1 (5 bases). Germline V gives CDR1 SGHNT, CDR2 YENEEA. Trimming took 4 bases from V and 0 from J, leaving 13 bases between them. The length of the CDR3 is 15 residues. CDR3 amino acids: CASSYDSSRSYEQYF. CDR3 sequence (DNA): TGTGCCAGCAGCTATGACAGTTCCCGCTCCTACGAGCAGTACTTC. The full variable domain, completed using reference TRBV11-3 and TRBJ2-7, is EAGVVQSPRYKIIEKKQPVAFWCNPISGHNTLYWYLQNLGQGPELLIRYENEEAVDDSQLPKDRFSAERLKGVDSTLKIQPAELGDSAVYLCASSYDSSRSYEQYFGPGTRLTVT.

The gene calls are TRBV18 and TRBJ2-2, with 7 bases identical to TRBD2. The CDR3 loop spans 15 amino acids. With V trimmed by 1 base and J by 5 bases, 4 bases remained unmatched. In germline, CDR1 is KGHSH, CDR2 LQKENI. CDR3 bases: TGTGCCAGCTCACCACAGGGGACTACTACCGGGGAGCTGTTTTTT. Encoded protein: CASSPQGTTTGELFF.